The clone carrying this T cell receptor beta chain has at least ten counts. The target antigen is unknown. The data were obtained in a study of regulatory T cells in long-lasting Graves disease. Notes on the study in general: Thyroid tissue went unexamined; only peripheral blood was analyzed. TRBV28, TRBJ1-2 and TRBJ2-5 were segments that persistent disease favored. Persistent Graves' patients showed reduced TCR diversity versus newly diagnosed patients.

Time point defined: newly diagnosed GD, antithyroid drugs for less than 3 months. Generation of the TCR library employed RNA extracted from PBMCs. The V end lost 6 bases, the J end lost 0 bases, and 12 bases lay between the germline ends. The CDR3 is made up of 15 amino acids. Germline-derived CDR1 and CDR2 are LNHDA and SQIVND (reference sequence). Libraries of TCR beta came from iRepertoire HTBI primers plus Arm-PCR of CDR3 regions. TCRdb processed the multiplex PCR reads anew with MiXCR; each CDR3 protein has one entry. The table shows about 430,000 distinct CDR3 sequences, with 15% occurring only once. In addition, the sample was reused for a study of T cells in Graves' hyperthyroidism and ophthalmopathy. That source adds: An initial round of RT-PCR targeting the TCR CDR3 relied on the HTBI primer set.

The chain is built from TRBV19 and TRBJ1-3, with D maybe TRBD1 (6 bases). The sample consisted of peripheral blood mononuclear cells (PBMCs), taken at new diagnosis, from a patient treated with antithyroid drugs. The origin of this receptor is a woman aged 40 to 50 with Graves disease. This chain's CDR3 is CASRTVDSSGNTIYF. The CDR3 nucleotides read TGTGCCAGTAGGACAGTGGACAGCTCTGGAAACACCATATATTTT.